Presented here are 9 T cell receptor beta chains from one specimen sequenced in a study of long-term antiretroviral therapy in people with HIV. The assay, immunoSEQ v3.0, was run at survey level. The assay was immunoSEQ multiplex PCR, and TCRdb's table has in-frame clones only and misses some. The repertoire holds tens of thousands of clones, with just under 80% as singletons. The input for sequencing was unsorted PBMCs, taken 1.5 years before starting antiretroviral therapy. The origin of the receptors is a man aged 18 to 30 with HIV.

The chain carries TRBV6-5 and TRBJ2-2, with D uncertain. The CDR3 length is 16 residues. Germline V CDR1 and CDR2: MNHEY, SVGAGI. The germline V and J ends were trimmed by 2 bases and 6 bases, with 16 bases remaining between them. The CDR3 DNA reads TGTGCCAGCAGTTACGAGGCCTATGGAATCCCCGGGGAGCTGTTTTTT. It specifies CASSYEAYGIPGELFF.

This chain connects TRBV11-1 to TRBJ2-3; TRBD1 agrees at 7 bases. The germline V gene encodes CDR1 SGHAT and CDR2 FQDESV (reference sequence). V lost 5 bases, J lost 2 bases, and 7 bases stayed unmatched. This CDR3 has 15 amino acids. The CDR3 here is CASSLTGVFTDTQYF. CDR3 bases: TGTGCCAGCAGCCTAACAGGGGTCTTCACAGATACGCAGTATTTT.

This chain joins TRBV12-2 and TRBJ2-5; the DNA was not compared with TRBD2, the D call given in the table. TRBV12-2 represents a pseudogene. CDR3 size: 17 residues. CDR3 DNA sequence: TGTGCAAGTCGCTTCGCTCCGACTAGCGGGACATGGGAGACCCAGTACTTC. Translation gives CASRFAPTSGTWETQYF.

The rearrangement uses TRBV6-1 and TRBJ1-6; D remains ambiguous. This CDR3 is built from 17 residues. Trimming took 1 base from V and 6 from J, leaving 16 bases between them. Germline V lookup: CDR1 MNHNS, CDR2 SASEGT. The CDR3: CASSEGTDYTFNSPLHF. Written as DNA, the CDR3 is TGTGCCAGCAGTGAAGGTACAGACTATACGTTTAATTCACCCCTCCACTTT.

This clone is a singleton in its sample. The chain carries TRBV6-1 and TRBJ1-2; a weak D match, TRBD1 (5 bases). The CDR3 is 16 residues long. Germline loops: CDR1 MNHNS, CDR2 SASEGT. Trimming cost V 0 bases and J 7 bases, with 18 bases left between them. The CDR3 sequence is CASSEAGLEGRGGYTF. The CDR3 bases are TGTGCCAGCAGTGAAGCGGGACTTGAGGGGCGGGGTGGCTACACCTTC.

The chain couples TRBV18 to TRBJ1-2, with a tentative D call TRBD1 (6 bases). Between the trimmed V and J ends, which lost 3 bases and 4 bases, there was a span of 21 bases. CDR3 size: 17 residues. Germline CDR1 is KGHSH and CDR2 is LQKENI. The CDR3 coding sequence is TGTGCCAGCTCACCCGATCCTGGGCAGGGGATCAGCTATGGCTACACCTTC. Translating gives CASSPDPGQGISYGYTF. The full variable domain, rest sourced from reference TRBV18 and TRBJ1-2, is NAGVMQNPRHLVRRRGQEARLRCSPMKGHSHVYWYRQLPEEGLKFMVYLQKENIIDESGMPKERFSAEFPKEGPSILRIQQVVRGDSAAYFCASSPDPGQGISYGYTFGSGTRLTVV.

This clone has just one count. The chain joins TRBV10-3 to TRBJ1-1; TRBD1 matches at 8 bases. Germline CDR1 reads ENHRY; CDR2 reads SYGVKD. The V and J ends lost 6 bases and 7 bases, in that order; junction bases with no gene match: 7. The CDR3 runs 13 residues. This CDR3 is CAISGQGGDEAFF. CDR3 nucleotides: TGTGCCATCAGCGGACAGGGTGGGGATGAAGCTTTCTTT.

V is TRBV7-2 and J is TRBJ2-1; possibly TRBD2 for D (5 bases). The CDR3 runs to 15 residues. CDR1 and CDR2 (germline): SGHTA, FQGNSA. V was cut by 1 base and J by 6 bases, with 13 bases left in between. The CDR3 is CASSLGRGIRNEQFF. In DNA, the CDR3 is TGTGCCAGCAGCTTAGGCCGGGGTATTCGCAATGAGCAGTTCTTC.

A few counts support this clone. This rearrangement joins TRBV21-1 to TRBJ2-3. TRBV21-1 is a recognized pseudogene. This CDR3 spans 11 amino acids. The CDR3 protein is CASSIPDTQYF. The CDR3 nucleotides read TGTGCCAGCAGCATTCCAGATACGCAGTATTTT.